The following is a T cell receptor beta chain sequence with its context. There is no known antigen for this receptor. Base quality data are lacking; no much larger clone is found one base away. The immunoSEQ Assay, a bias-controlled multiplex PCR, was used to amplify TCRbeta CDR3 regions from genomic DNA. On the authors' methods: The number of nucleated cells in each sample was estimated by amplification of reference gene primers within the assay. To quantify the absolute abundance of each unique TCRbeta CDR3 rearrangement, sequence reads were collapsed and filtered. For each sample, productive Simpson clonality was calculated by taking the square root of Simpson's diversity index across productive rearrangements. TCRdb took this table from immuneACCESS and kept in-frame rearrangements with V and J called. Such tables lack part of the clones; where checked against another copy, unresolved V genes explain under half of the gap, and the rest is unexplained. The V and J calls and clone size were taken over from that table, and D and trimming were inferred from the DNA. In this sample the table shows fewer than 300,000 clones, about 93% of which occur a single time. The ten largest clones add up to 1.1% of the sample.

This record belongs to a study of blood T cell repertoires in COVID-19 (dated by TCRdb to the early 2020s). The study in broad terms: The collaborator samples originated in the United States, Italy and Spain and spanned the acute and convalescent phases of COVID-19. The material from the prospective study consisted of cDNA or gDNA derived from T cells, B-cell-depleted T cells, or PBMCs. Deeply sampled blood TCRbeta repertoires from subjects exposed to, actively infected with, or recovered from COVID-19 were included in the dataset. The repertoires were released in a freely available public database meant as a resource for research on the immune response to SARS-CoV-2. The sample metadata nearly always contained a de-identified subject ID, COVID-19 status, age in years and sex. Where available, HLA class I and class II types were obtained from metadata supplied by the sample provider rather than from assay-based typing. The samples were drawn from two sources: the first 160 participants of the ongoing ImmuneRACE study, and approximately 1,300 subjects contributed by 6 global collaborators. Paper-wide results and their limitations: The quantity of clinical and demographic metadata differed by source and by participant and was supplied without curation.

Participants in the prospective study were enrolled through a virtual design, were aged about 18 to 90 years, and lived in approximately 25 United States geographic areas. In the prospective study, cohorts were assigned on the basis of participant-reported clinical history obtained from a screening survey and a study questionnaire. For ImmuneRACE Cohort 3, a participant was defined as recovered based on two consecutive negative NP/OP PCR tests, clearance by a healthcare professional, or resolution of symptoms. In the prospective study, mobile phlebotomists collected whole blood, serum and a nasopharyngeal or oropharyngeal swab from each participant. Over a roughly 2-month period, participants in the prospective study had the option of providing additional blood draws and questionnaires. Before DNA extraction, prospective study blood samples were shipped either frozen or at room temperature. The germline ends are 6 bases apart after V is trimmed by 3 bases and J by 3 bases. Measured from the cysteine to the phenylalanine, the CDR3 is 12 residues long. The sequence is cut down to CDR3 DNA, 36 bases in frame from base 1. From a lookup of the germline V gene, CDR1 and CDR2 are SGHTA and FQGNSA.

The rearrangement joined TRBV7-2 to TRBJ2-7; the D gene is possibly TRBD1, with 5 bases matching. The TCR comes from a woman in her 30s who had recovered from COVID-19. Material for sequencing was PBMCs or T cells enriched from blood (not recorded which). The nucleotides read TGTGCCAGCAGCTTGCAGGGCTACGAGCAGTACTTC. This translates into CASSLQGYEQYF.